The next 31 T cell receptor beta chains were all read from a single sample in a study of blood T cell repertoires in COVID-19. Repertoires were generated with immunoSEQ multiplex PCR, while TCRdb's copy carries only in-frame clones and drops some. This sample has roughly 190,000 clones, with more than 85% found just once. Sequenced sample: peripheral blood. These receptors all come from a woman at least 80 years old in a cohort sampled during active or convalescent COVID-19.

V usage is TRBV24-1 and J usage is TRBJ2-1; D not resolved. The CDR3 is made up of 12 amino acids. From germline, CDR1 is KGHDR and CDR2 SFDVKD. Trimming removed 9 bases from V and 4 bases from J, with 9 bases in between. The CDR3 here is CATSSGYNEQFF. The CDR3 DNA is TGTGCCACCTCGTCCGGGTACAATGAGCAGTTCTTC.

The gene calls are TRBV5-1 and TRBJ1-1, with 11 bases aligning to TRBD1. CDR3 length: 15 residues. V was pared by 2 bases and J by 2 bases, with 2 bases of the junction left unmatched. The V gene's germline CDR1 is SGHRS and CDR2 YFSETQ. DNA of the CDR3: TGCGCCAGCAGCTTTGGGACAGGGGGAAACACTGAAGCTTTCTTT. Encoded protein: CASSFGTGGNTEAFF.

This chain connects TRBV11-2 to TRBJ2-7, with a weak D call TRBD2 (5 bases). With 3 bases removed from V and 3 bases from J, the gap between germline ends came to 15 bases. This CDR3 is built from 15 residues. Germline CDR1 is SGHAT and CDR2 is FQNNGV. The CDR3 reads CASSLVRELVYEQYF. Here the CDR3 DNA reads TGTGCCAGCAGCTTGGTCCGGGAACTTGTCTACGAGCAGTACTTC. Supplemented by reference TRBV11-2 and TRBJ2-7, the full variable domain reads EAGVAQSPRYKIIEKRQSVAFWCNPISGHATLYWYQQILGQGPKLLIQFQNNGVVDDSQLPKDRFSAERLKGVDSTLKIQPAKLEDSAVYLCASSLVRELVYEQYFGPGTRLTVT.

The rearrangement links TRBV2 to TRBJ1-2; D possibly corresponds to TRBD1 (6 bases). The ends were cut back, 3 bases at V and 4 bases at J, with 15 bases in the middle. The CDR3 consists of 15 residues. The germline gives CDR1 SNHLY, CDR2 FYNNEI. The CDR3 sequence: CASSDARTATYGYTF. In DNA, the CDR3 is TGTGCCAGCAGTGACGCCCGGACAGCGACCTATGGCTACACCTTC.

The chain carries TRBV6-2 or TRBV6-3 and TRBJ2-4; 8 nucleotides agree with TRBD1. The junction had 7 bases not matched to a gene; V was cut back by 4 bases and J by 8 bases. The CDR3 has 14 residues. In germline, CDR1 is MNHEY, CDR2 SVGEGT. The CDR3 sequence: CASSSMTGVDIQYF. CDR3 coding DNA: TGTGCCAGCAGTTCAATGACAGGGGTAGACATTCAGTACTTC.

The chain joins TRBV10-1 to TRBJ1-3; no firm D call. The CDR3 is made up of 15 amino acids. The germline V gene encodes CDR1 WNHNN and CDR2 SYGVQD (reference sequence). Trimming removed 4 bases from V and 0 bases from J, with 10 bases in between. CDR3 protein: CASSADGNSGNTIYF. Here the CDR3 DNA reads TGCGCCAGCAGTGCCGACGGGAACTCTGGAAACACCATATATTTT.

The CDR3 DNA reads as TGTGCCAGCAGCTCCCCGACTAGCGGGAGCCGCTACAATGAGCAGTTCTTC. Its protein product is CASSSPTSGSRYNEQFF. The chain joins TRBV5-4 to TRBJ2-1, with 12 bases matching TRBD2. V lost 3 bases and J lost 3; bases outside the gene matches: 7. Germline CDR1 reads SGHNT; CDR2 reads YYREEE (reference sequence). This CDR3 is built from 17 residues.

The genes are TRBV18 and TRBJ1-1; weak D call: TRBD1 (5 bases). Trimming stripped 3 bases from V and 1 base from J, with 12 bases between. The CDR3 has 15 amino acids. Looked up from germline, CDR1 is KGHSH and CDR2 is LQKENI. The CDR3 reads CASSPSPTENTEAFF. In DNA form, the CDR3 reads TGTGCCAGCTCACCGAGTCCGACAGAGAACACTGAAGCTTTCTTT.

The chain employs TRBV5-1 and TRBJ1-3; D remains ambiguous. The V end was cut by 3 bases, the J end by 0 bases, with 10 bases between. CDR1 is SGHRS, CDR2 YFSETQ, per germline. The CDR3 contains 15 residues. CDR3 sequence: CASSSVGDSGNTIYF. DNA of the CDR3: TGCGCCAGCAGCTCCGTCGGAGACTCTGGAAACACCATATATTTT.

The chain links TRBV4-1 to TRBJ2-1; possible D gene TRBD1, 5 bases. The germline V gene has CDR1 MGHRA and CDR2 YSYEKL. The ends were cut back, 0 bases at V and 7 bases at J, with 10 bases in the middle. The CDR3 has 14 residues. The CDR3 spells CASSQDSQGNEQFF. Written as DNA, the CDR3 is TGCGCCAGCAGCCAAGATAGTCAGGGAAATGAGCAGTTCTTC.

The rearrangement uses TRBV15 and TRBJ2-2, with a weak D call TRBD1 (6 bases). V was cut by 2 bases and J by 2 bases, with 15 bases left in between. Germline V gene data show CDR1 as LNHNV and CDR2 as YYDKDF (reference sequence). There are 17 residues in the CDR3. The DNA of the CDR3 is TGTGCCACCAGCAGAACCTTTCGGGACACCAACACCGGGGAGCTGTTTTTT. Translated: CATSRTFRDTNTGELFF. Full variable domain (rest looked up from reference TRBV15 and TRBJ2-2): DAMVIQNPRYQVTQFGKPVTLSCSQTLNHNVMYWYQQKSSQAPKLLFHYYDKDFNNEADTPDNFQSRRPNTSFCFLDIRSPGLGDTAMYLCATSRTFRDTNTGELFFGEGSRLTVL.

V and J are TRBV2 and TRBJ1-5; D call uncertain. Germline CDR1 and CDR2: SNHLY and FYNNEI. This CDR3 spans 14 amino acids. The V and J ends lost 6 bases and 2 bases respectively, with 11 bases between them. Written as DNA, the CDR3 is TGTGCCAGCAGAGGAGAGGAGGGCAATCAGCCCCAGCATTTT. As protein: CASRGEEGNQPQHF.

The rearrangement links TRBV28 to TRBJ2-7; a possible D gene is TRBD1 (6 bases). Trimming left V 4 bases short and J 3 bases short, with 10 bases between. The CDR3 spans 13 residues. Germline V lookup: CDR1 MDHEN, CDR2 SYDVKM. In DNA, the CDR3 is TGTGCCAGCAGTTCCTTGGACAGCTACGAGCAGTACTTC. Translated: CASSSLDSYEQYF.

The rearrangement joins TRBV7-9 to TRBJ2-5; perhaps TRBD2 as D (7 bases). CDR1 is SEHNR and CDR2 is FQNEAQ in the germline V gene (reference sequence). The V end was cut by 1 base, the J end by 5 bases, with 11 bases between. There are 14 residues in the CDR3. As DNA, the CDR3 is TGTGCCAGCAGCTTAGGCGGGGGCCCGGAGACCCAGTACTTC. It yields the protein CASSLGGGPETQYF.

There are a few counts of this clone. The CDR3 loop is CASSSGGTGNEQYV. The CDR3 nucleotides read TGCGCCAGCAGCTCGGGAGGGACAGGGAACGAGCAGTACGTC. V is TRBV5-1 and J is TRBJ2-7; D is possibly TRBD1 (9 bases). Looked up from germline, CDR1 is SGHRS and CDR2 is YFSETQ. The CDR3 consists of 14 residues. Trimming removed 3 bases from V and 5 bases from J, with 15 bases in between.

The rearrangement links TRBV7-9 to TRBJ1-4; D might be TRBD1 (6 bases). The CDR3 is made up of 15 amino acids. CDR1 is SEHNR, CDR2 FQNEAQ, per germline (reference sequence). Trimming removed 6 bases at V and 4 bases at J, with 15 bases between. The CDR3 nucleotides read TGTGCCAGCAGGAAACAGGGAACCTTTAATGAAAAACTGTTTTTT. Protein: CASRKQGTFNEKLFF. Full variable domain (rest looked up from reference TRBV7-9 and TRBJ1-4): DTGVSQNPRHKITKRGQNVTFRCDPISEHNRLYWYRQTLGQGPEFLTYFQNEAQLEKSRLLSDRFSAERPKGSFSTLEIQRTEQGDSAMYLCASRKQGTFNEKLFFGSGTQLSVL.

The V gene is TRBV18, the J gene TRBJ2-7, with D possibly being TRBD1 (5 bases). Germline CDR1 is KGHSH and CDR2 is LQKENI. This CDR3 region has 15 residues. Trimming stripped 3 bases from V and 4 bases from J, with 16 bases between. The DNA of the CDR3 is TGTGCCAGCTCACCTAGGACAACCGGGCTTTACGAGCAGTACTTC. This codes for CASSPRTTGLYEQYF.

The chain is built from TRBV24-1 and TRBJ1-5, with TRBD1 as a possible D gene (5 bases). The CDR3 length is 13 residues. V was pared by 1 base and J by 9 bases, with 9 bases between. Germline CDR1 and CDR2: KGHDR and SFDVKD. CDR3 region: CATSDLRGRPQHF. CDR3 coding DNA: TGTGCCACCAGTGATTTAAGGGGTAGGCCCCAGCATTTT.

The chain couples TRBV10-1 to TRBJ2-1, with 10 bases fitting TRBD2. The CDR3 consists of 14 residues. Germline V gene lookup returns CDR1 WNHNN and CDR2 SYGVQD (reference sequence). With V trimmed by 4 bases and J by 6 bases, 3 bases remained unmatched. The CDR3 loop reads CASSGASGSNEQFF. Here the CDR3 DNA reads TGCGCCAGCAGTGGGGCTAGCGGGAGCAATGAGCAGTTCTTC.

The V call is TRBV19, the J call TRBJ1-1, with D unresolved. This CDR3 comprises 11 residues. CDR1 is LNHDA, CDR2 SQIVND, per germline (reference sequence). The CDR3 is CIMRVRSEAFF. The CDR3 nucleotides are TGTATCATGCGGGTCCGCAGTGAAGCTTTCTTT. Using reference TRBV19 and TRBJ1-1 for the parts outside the CDR3, the full variable domain is DGGITQSPKYLFRKEGQNVTLSCEQNLNHDAMYWYRQDPGQGLRLIYYSQIVNDFQKGDIAEGYSVSREKKESFPLTVTSAQKNPTAFYLCIMRVRSEAFFGQGTRLTVV.

This rearrangement joins TRBV3-1 (or the pseudogene TRBV3-2) to TRBJ2-5, with D tentatively TRBD1 (5 bases). Germline lookup yields CDR1 LGHDT and CDR2 YNNKEL (reference sequence). V was trimmed by 7 bases and J by 5 bases, leaving 11 bases between them. This CDR3 region has 12 residues. The CDR3 DNA sequence: TGTGCCAGCACAGGGCTCGGGGAGACCCAGTACTTC. Translation: CASTGLGETQYF.

The CDR3 loop is CASRAPVRYNEQFF. CDR3 DNA: TGTGCCAGCAGAGCCCCGGTGAGGTACAATGAGCAGTTCTTC. The V gene is TRBV6-6, the J gene TRBJ2-1; D gene ambiguous. The V and J ends lost 6 bases and 4 bases respectively, with 13 bases between them. This CDR3 contains 14 residues. Per the germline V gene, CDR1 is MNHNY and CDR2 is SVGAGI (reference sequence).

The gene calls are TRBV23-1 and TRBJ1-1; D is unresolved. TRBV23-1 is an open reading frame whose function is uncertain. With 11 bases removed from V and 7 bases from J, the gap between germline ends came to 8 bases. The CDR3 length is 9 residues. This CDR3 reads CARRHEAFF. Written as DNA, the CDR3 is TGCGCCCGACGACATGAAGCTTTCTTT.

This chain uses TRBV9 with TRBJ2-1, with D maybe TRBD2 (5 bases). V lost 0 bases, J lost 3 bases, and 16 bases lay in between. The CDR3 totals 17 residues. Per the germline V gene, CDR1 is SGDLS and CDR2 is YYNGEE. This CDR3 reads CASSVADHPDYYNEQFF. Here the CDR3 DNA reads TGTGCCAGCAGCGTAGCTGACCACCCCGACTACTACAATGAGCAGTTCTTC. Together with reference TRBV9 and TRBJ2-1, the CDR3 gives the full variable domain: DSGVTQTPKHLITATGQRVTLRCSPRSGDLSVYWYQQSLDQGLQFLIQYYNGEERAKGNILERFSAQQFPDLHSELNLSSLELGDSALYFCASSVADHPDYYNEQFFGPGTRLTVL.

This clone was recorded a few times. Written as DNA, the CDR3 is TGTGCCAGCAGCTTTGGTGCCGGCGACGGAGAAGAGACCCAGTACTTC. Encoded protein: CASSFGAGDGEETQYF. The rearrangement uses TRBV11-3 and TRBJ2-5; the D is unclear. CDR1 is SGHNT and CDR2 is YENEEA in the germline V gene. The CDR3 contains 16 residues. The ends were cut back, 3 bases at V and 3 bases at J, with 17 bases in the middle. The entire variable domain, with the rest obtained from reference TRBV11-3 and TRBJ2-5, is as follows: EAGVVQSPRYKIIEKKQPVAFWCNPISGHNTLYWYLQNLGQGPELLIRYENEEAVDDSQLPKDRFSAERLKGVDSTLKIQPAELGDSAVYLCASSFGAGDGEETQYFGPGTRLLVL.

The chain combines TRBV4-1 with TRBJ1-3; D is uncertain. The germline V gene has CDR1 MGHRA and CDR2 YSYEKL. The V gene lost 3 bases and the J gene lost 1 base, with 10 bases spanning the gap. The length of the CDR3 is 15 residues. The CDR3 sequence is CASSHRDISGNTIYF. Here the CDR3 DNA reads TGCGCCAGCAGCCATCGCGACATTTCTGGAAACACCATATATTTT.

The chain couples TRBV5-6 to TRBJ1-1; 9 bases map to TRBD1. V lost 4 bases, J lost 7 bases, and 5 bases stayed unmatched. Germline V gives CDR1 SGHDT, CDR2 YYEEEE. This CDR3 is 13 amino acids long. The CDR3 nucleotides are TGTGCCAGCAGCATCGGACAGGGGATTGAAGCTTTCTTT. Protein product: CASSIGQGIEAFF.

Regarding this clone: At one end the junction does not follow the germline gene, possibly because of a read error. Written as DNA, the CDR3 is TGTGCCAGCAGCTTAGACCCGCCCACGTCGGGGGAGCTCTTT. This translates into CASSLDPPTSGELF. The rearrangement uses TRBV11-3 and TRBJ2-3, with D maybe TRBD2 (6 bases). The germline V gene has CDR1 SGHNT and CDR2 YENEEA. The CDR3 sequence is 14 residues long.

The chain has TRBV2 and TRBJ1-2; TRBD1 might be the D (5 bases). With 3 bases removed from V and 7 bases from J, the gap between germline ends came to 12 bases. From germline, CDR1 is SNHLY and CDR2 FYNNEI. This CDR3 spans 13 amino acids. The CDR3 sequence: CASSDPGDSGYTF. For the CDR3, the DNA is TGTGCCAGCAGTGACCCGGGGGATAGTGGCTACACCTTC. Variable domain in full (rest from reference TRBV2 and TRBJ1-2): EPEVTQTPSHQVTQMGQEVILRCVPISNHLYFYWYRQILGQKVEFLVSFYNNEISEKSEIFDDQFSVERPDGSNFTLKIRSTKLEDSAMYFCASSDPGDSGYTFGSGTRLTVV.

This clone was seen only once. The V and J genes are TRBV9 and TRBJ2-3; 10 nucleotides match TRBD2. CDR1 and CDR2 from the germline V gene are SGDLS and YYNGEE. The V gene end was trimmed by 2 bases and the J gene end by 5 bases; junction bases not matched to a gene: 8. The CDR3 is 16 amino acids. DNA of the CDR3: TGTGCCAGCAGCGTTAACCAGCGGGGGGGCCGAGATACGCAGTATTTT. It translates to CASSVNQRGGRDTQYF.

This sequence joins TRBV3-1 (or the pseudogene TRBV3-2) and TRBJ2-7, with TRBD2 identical over 9 bases. The CDR3 spans 14 residues. Germline V gene lookup returns CDR1 LGHDT and CDR2 YNNKEL (reference sequence). The ends lost 3 bases at V and 4 bases at J; junction bases unmatched: 4. The CDR3 loop is CASSHSGGVYEQYF. The CDR3, as DNA: TGTGCCAGCAGCCATAGCGGGGGTGTTTACGAGCAGTACTTC.